This entry describes one TCR beta chain. No antigen is known for it. The data originate from a study of CXCR3-negative and CXCR3-positive naive CD8 T cells. Study summary: The dataset comprises some 150 million TRB reads in total, with about 1.5 +/- 0.3 million reads per library.

The libraries of TRB cDNA were constructed through 5' RACE using UMI labels. From its re-call of the 5' RACE reads, TCRdb lists each CDR3 protein once, without DNA. This sample's table has about 48,000 distinct CDR3 sequences. Study observations and caveats: Both naive subsets had comparably high diversity; memory CD8+ cells much lower. TRB CDR3 properties indicated TCR strength, while surface CD5 was similar across naive subsets. Memory, not naive, CXCR3-negative and CXCR3-positive cells differed in TRBV-TRBJ usage.

The germline gives CDR1 MNHEY, CDR2 SVGAGI. The CDR3 is made up of 18 amino acids. The chain uses TRBV6-5 and TRBJ1-1; the D call of TRBD1 rests on TCRdb alone, since no DNA is present to check it. This receptor was obtained from a human donor in good health. Some clones in this sample may be carry-over from other donors' samples. The sequenced sample consisted of memory CD8+ T cells from blood. This CDR3 reads CASSPWTGGRRLNTEAFF.